This T cell receptor beta chain was captured by sequencing in a study of OX40 agonist ivuxolimab in advanced cancers. At the level of the whole study: Ivuxolimab, which targeted the costimulatory receptor OX40 (CD134), was an agonistic, fully human IgG2 monoclonal antibody. Prior anti-PD-1, anti-PD-L1 or anti-CTLA-4 therapy was permitted, and checkpoint inhibitors had been received by about 44% of dose-escalation patients. Intravenous ivuxolimab was administered to patients every 2 weeks at six dose levels: 0.01, 0.1, 0.3, 1.5, 3 and 10 mg/kg. The paper covers the monotherapy dose-escalation part of the phase I ivuxolimab trial, which included N of about 56 patients. In the dose-escalation cohort, 65% to 90% of patients were male, and the mean age was approximately 55 years, with a range of about 23 to 85. The purpose of peripheral TCRbeta sequencing was to test whether ivuxolimab changed TCR sequence diversity and led to clonal T-cell expansion. Among the approximately 54 dose-escalation patients, about 19 had hepatocellular carcinoma, 15 or so melanoma, 9 renal cell carcinoma and 9 head and neck cancer. Partial responses were achieved by three dose-escalation patients, of whom one had hepatocellular carcinoma and two had cutaneous melanoma. Points the paper makes about the study in general: At doses of 0.1 to 3.0 mg/kg, clonal expansion of both CD4+ and CD8+ T cells in blood was seen between baseline and week 6. In the 0.1-3.0 mg/kg groups, partial responders had among the lowest normalized peripheral clonal expansion, particularly in CD8+ T cells. Antigen specificity was not determined for the clonally expanded peripheral T cells. Low levels of normalized T-cell clonal expansion were also seen in some patients who did not respond. After ivuxolimab, more expanded clones were found on average in CD8+ T cells than in CD4+ T cells.

For sequencing of the TCRbeta CDR3 region, genomic DNA was extracted from the sorted cells. The immunoSEQ Assay was used for sequencing of TCRbeta CDR3 regions. The immuneACCESS repertoire file appears here via TCRdb, limited to in-frame rearrangements. These files lack a portion of the clones; in checked studies, under half of the deficit traces to unresolved V genes, and the cause of the others is not known. In this sample the table shows about 20,000 clones, about nine tenths of which occur a single time. The ten largest account for around 60% of the sample. Patients with autoimmune disease history or receiving systemic immunosuppression were excluded from the trial. Peripheral blood for TCR sequencing was collected from all dose cohorts at baseline, on cycle 4 day 1, and on cycle 7 day 1. The samples were taken from a phase I, first-in-human, multicenter, open-label dose-escalation trial of ivuxolimab. Adults with locally advanced or metastatic melanoma, renal cell carcinoma, hepatocellular carcinoma or head and neck squamous cell carcinoma were enrolled in the trial. Before TCR sequencing, CD4+ T cells and CD8+ T cells from peripheral blood were sorted into separate populations.

The CDR3 spans 14 residues, from the cysteine through the phenylalanine. The sequence is cut down to CDR3 DNA, 42 bases in frame from base 1. V drops 0 bases and J drops 4 bases, leaving 6 bases in between. The germline V gene supplies CDR1 MRHNA and CDR2 SNTAGT. About this clone itself: Its antigen remains undetermined. There are no base qualities to consult, and no much larger clone falls within one base.

The specimen was CD4+ or CD8+ T cells sorted from blood, collected in a trial of the OX40 agonist ivuxolimab. The receptor comes from an adult with an advanced solid tumor such as melanoma, head and neck, liver or kidney cancer. This chain is built from TRBV6-4 and TRBJ2-2; the D assignment is uncertain and may be TRBD1 or TRBD2, with 5 bases supporting each. The nucleotide sequence reads TGTGCCAGCAGTGACTCGGGGACCACCGGGGAGCTGTTTTTT. It codes for CASSDSGTTGELFF.